The 30 T cell receptor beta chains given below trace back to one sample, sequenced in a study of cytomegalovirus exposure and HLA in healthy donors. PCR was performed using 60 Vbeta and 13 Jbeta primers. Libraries were prepared by immunoSEQ multiplex PCR; TCRdb keeps only in-frame clonotypes and omits some of them. The data hold tens of thousands of clones, with 60% to 80% observed a single time. Sequences were obtained from PBMCs. These TCRs come from a woman younger than 45 in good health and CMV-seronegative.

Comment on this clone: The sample has other DNA sequences that encode this CDR3 too. The rearrangement uses TRBV29-1 and TRBJ1-2; the D is unclear. V lost 0 bases to trimming and J lost 8 bases, with 13 bases between them. CDR1 and CDR2 from the germline V gene are SQVTM and ANQGSEA. This CDR3 spans 13 amino acids. CDR3 nucleotides: TGCAGCGTTGAAGAACCGAGCGGAGGCGGCTACACCTTC. This translates into CSVEEPSGGGYTF.

The chain joins TRBV6-4 to TRBJ2-2; tentative D call: TRBD1 (6 bases). The CDR3 runs 14 residues. Looked up from germline, CDR1 is MRHNA and CDR2 is SNTAGT. V was pared by 0 bases and J by 5 bases, with 7 bases between. The CDR3 here is CASSDSGGTGELFF. As DNA, the CDR3 is TGTGCCAGCAGTGACTCAGGGGGAACCGGGGAGCTGTTTTTT.

Comments on this clone: The junction does not match germline at one end; this may be a read error. Other DNA variants within this sample encode the same CDR3. The V call is TRBV6-5, the J call TRBJ1-6; 9 bases match TRBD1. Germline V gives CDR1 MNHEY, CDR2 SVGAGI. The CDR3 extends over 15 amino acids. As DNA, the CDR3 is TGTGCCAGCAGGTTAACAGGGGGCAATAATTCCCCCCTCCACTTT. This sequence encodes CASRLTGGNNSPLHF.

The rearrangement joins TRBV7-8 to TRBJ2-1; 8 bases line up with TRBD2. Per germline, CDR1 SGHVS and CDR2 FQNEAQ. Trimming at V came to 0 bases and at J to 6 bases, leaving 16 bases not matched to a gene. This CDR3 contains 19 residues. DNA for the CDR3: TGTGCCAGCAGCTTAGCGGGACTACGACTAAGCGGGAGAGTCAATGAGCAGTTCTTC. It encodes CASSLAGLRLSGRVNEQFF.

This clone was picked up many times. This chain joins TRBV5-1 and TRBJ1-1, with 8 bases aligning to TRBD1. Germline V gene sequence: CDR1 SGHRS, CDR2 YFSETQ. V shed 5 bases and J 4 bases; nucleotides not matched to a gene: 7. This CDR3 contains 14 residues. CDR3 nucleotides: TGCGCCAGCAGACAGGGGGTCGGGGGCACTGAAGCTTTCTTT. This sequence encodes CASRQGVGGTEAFF.

V is TRBV4-2 and J is TRBJ2-1; TRBD2 matches 7 bases. Germline lookup yields CDR1 LGHNA and CDR2 YNFKEQ. With 4 bases clipped from V and 3 bases from J, the junction kept 6 bases outside the gene matches. The CDR3 consists of 15 residues. The CDR3, as DNA: TGTGCCAGCAGCCCGTCCGGGACTAACTACAATGAGCAGTTCTTC. Translating gives CASSPSGTNYNEQFF.

This chain joins TRBV11-2 and TRBJ1-5; possible D gene TRBD1, 5 bases. The CDR3 has 13 residues. Germline lookup yields CDR1 SGHAT and CDR2 FQNNGV. V lost 5 bases, J lost 7 bases, and 12 bases lay in between. The CDR3 reads CASSPGGDQPQHF. The CDR3 coding sequence is TGTGCCAGCAGCCCCGGGGGGGACCAGCCCCAGCATTTT.

V gene TRBV5-1 combines with J gene TRBJ2-6; no reliable D call. The CDR3 contains 14 residues. Per germline, CDR1 SGHRS and CDR2 YFSETQ. The germline V and J ends were trimmed by 0 bases and 11 bases, with 12 bases remaining between them. CDR3 protein: CASSLDPGTDVLTF. DNA for the CDR3: TGCGCCAGCAGCTTGGATCCGGGTACCGACGTCCTGACTTTC.

This chain connects TRBV6-5 to TRBJ2-7, with TRBD2 matching 8 bases. V shed 7 bases, J shed 4 bases, and the junction held 12 bases outside the gene matches. This CDR3 spans 15 amino acids. Germline V CDR1 and CDR2: MNHEY, SVGAGI. In nucleotides, the CDR3 is TGTGCCAGCATCGCAGCGGGAGCCCAAAATTACGAGCAGTACTTC. As protein: CASIAAGAQNYEQYF.

The chain recombines TRBV6-5 with TRBJ1-5; 7 bases match TRBD1. Germline CDR1 MNHEY, CDR2 SVGAGI. This CDR3 has 15 residues. V trimming: 4 bases; J trimming: 9 bases; junction bases outside the gene matches: 12. The CDR3 here is CASSSGRDSLSPQHF. The CDR3 DNA reads as TGTGCCAGCAGTTCCGGCCGGGACAGCCTCTCGCCCCAGCATTTT.

On this clone: The same CDR3 arises from other DNA sequences in this sample as well. This chain connects TRBV6-5 to TRBJ1-1; perhaps TRBD1 as D (6 bases). The ends were cut back, 5 bases at V and 3 bases at J, with 13 bases in the middle. This CDR3 has 14 amino acids. Germline assignment: CDR1 MNHEY and CDR2 SVGAGI. The CDR3 reads CASSLTQGYTEAFF. In nucleotides, the CDR3 is TGTGCCAGCAGTCTGACACAGGGTTACACTGAAGCTTTCTTT.

The chain joins TRBV9 to TRBJ1-5; tentatively, D is TRBD1 (6 bases). The CDR3 has 14 amino acids. Germline V gene data show CDR1 as SGDLS and CDR2 as YYNGEE. Trimming took 3 bases from V and 12 from J, leaving 19 bases between them. For the CDR3, the DNA is TGTGCCAGCAGCGATGGACAGCCGTCCTCCTACCAGCATTTT. Residues: CASSDGQPSSYQHF. Variable domain in full (rest from reference TRBV9 and TRBJ1-5): DSGVTQTPKHLITATGQRVTLRCSPRSGDLSVYWYQQSLDQGLQFLIQYYNGEERAKGNILERFSAQQFPDLHSELNLSSLELGDSALYFCASSDGQPSSYQHFGDGTRLSIL.

V usage is TRBV19 and J usage is TRBJ2-1; 11 nucleotides agree with TRBD2. Germline V gives CDR1 LNHDA, CDR2 SQIVND (reference sequence). There are 14 residues in the CDR3. Trimming took 5 bases from V and 4 from J; bases not matched to a gene: 1. This CDR3 is CASSASGRYNEQFF. The CDR3, as DNA: TGTGCCAGTAGTGCTAGCGGGAGGTACAATGAGCAGTTCTTC.

This clone was detected only a few times. The CDR3 here is CASSSGDGSYNEQFF. The DNA of the CDR3 is TGTGCCAGCAGTTCCGGGGACGGGAGTTACAATGAGCAGTTCTTC. The rearrangement links TRBV6-5 to TRBJ2-1; D possibly corresponds to TRBD2 (6 bases). The CDR3 is made up of 15 amino acids. Germline V gene data show CDR1 as MNHEY and CDR2 as SVGAGI. The V and J ends lost 4 bases and 4 bases respectively, with 14 bases between them.

The J gene is TRBJ2-5, the V gene TRBV10-3; D not resolved. Germline CDR1 is ENHRY and CDR2 is SYGVKD. Deletions cut 8 bases from V and 9 bases from J, with 25 bases between. The CDR3 spans 15 residues. The CDR3, as DNA: TGTGCCATCGCGAAAGACGTTCTTGGGTCCGCGGCCCAGTACTTC. Translating gives CAIAKDVLGSAAQYF.

The J gene is TRBJ2-5, the V gene TRBV14; TRBD2 matches 7 bases. The CDR3 is made up of 14 amino acids. With V trimmed by 1 base and J by 3 bases, 2 bases remained unmatched. In germline, CDR1 is SGHDN, CDR2 FVKESK. The CDR3 DNA reads as TGTGCCAGCAGCCAAGCCGGGACTAAAGAGACCCAGTACTTC. This codes for CASSQAGTKETQYF. Using reference TRBV14 and TRBJ2-5 for the parts outside the CDR3, the full variable domain is EAGVTQFPSHSVIEKGQTVTLRCDPISGHDNLYWYRRVMGKEIKFLLHFVKESKQDESGMPNNRFLAERTGGTYSTLKVQPAELEDSGVYFCASSQAGTKETQYFGPGTRLLVL.

This chain uses TRBV19 with TRBJ2-2, with 7 bases fitting TRBD2. The CDR3 has 15 residues. Trimming at V came to 5 bases and at J to 4 bases, leaving 7 bases not matched to a gene. The germline gives CDR1 LNHDA, CDR2 SQIVND (reference sequence). CDR3 in amino acids: CASSLGLGVTGELFF. For the CDR3, the DNA is TGTGCCAGTAGTCTCGGACTAGGCGTCACCGGGGAGCTGTTTTTT.

V and J are TRBV28 and TRBJ1-5; TRBD1 might be the D (5 bases). Germline-derived CDR1 and CDR2 are MDHEN and SYDVKM. The length of the CDR3 is 14 residues. Trimming took off 3 bases at V and 5 bases at J, with 11 bases between the two ends. The CDR3 DNA sequence: TGTGCCAGCAGTTTGAACAGGTTCGATCAGCCCCAGCATTTT. Translation gives CASSLNRFDQPQHF.

This sequence joins TRBV28 and TRBJ2-7; 7 bases line up with TRBD1. J lost 3 bases, V lost 5 bases, and 7 bases had no gene match. The CDR3 covers 14 residues. The germline gives CDR1 MDHEN, CDR2 SYDVKM. The CDR3 loop reads CASSPLTGLYEQYF. CDR3 nucleotides: TGTGCCAGCAGTCCCCTGACAGGGCTCTACGAGCAGTACTTC.

Here the CDR3 reads CASGSPGGLSNTGELFF. CDR3 coding DNA: TGTGCTAGTGGTTCCCCCGGGGGGCTATCCAACACCGGGGAGCTGTTTTTT. The chain employs TRBV12-5 and TRBJ2-2, with D possibly matching TRBD2 (7 bases). V was cut by 4 bases and J by 2 bases, with 17 bases left in between. This CDR3 region has 17 residues. Germline CDR1 and CDR2: LGHNT and FRNRAP.

The chain employs TRBV28 and TRBJ1-5; no clear D. The germline gives CDR1 MDHEN, CDR2 SYDVKM. The CDR3 consists of 15 residues. Trimming took 3 bases from V and 6 from J, leaving 15 bases between them. DNA for the CDR3: TGTGCCAGCAGTTTTTCGGGAGGACGGGGTCAGCCCCAGCATTTT. Protein sequence: CASSFSGGRGQPQHF.

The chain couples TRBV2 to TRBJ2-7; tentatively, D is TRBD1 (5 bases). Trimming cost V 6 bases and J 2 bases, with 5 bases left between them. Per germline, CDR1 SNHLY and CDR2 FYNNEI. This CDR3 spans 11 amino acids. The CDR3 DNA sequence: TGTGCCAGCAGGGACACCTACGAGCAGTACTTC. Its translation: CASRDTYEQYF.

This sequence joins TRBV5-1 and TRBJ2-7, with 8 bases aligning to TRBD2. With V trimmed by 4 bases and J by 6 bases, 9 bases remained unmatched. Germline lookup yields CDR1 SGHRS and CDR2 YFSETQ. The CDR3 is 14 residues long. The CDR3 coding sequence is TGCGCCAGCAGCCCGGGGGGGGATGGATCCGAGCAGTACTTC. This encodes CASSPGGDGSEQYF.

The chain employs TRBV7-2 and TRBJ1-3; D is possibly TRBD1 (6 bases). V gave up 0 bases and J gave up 4 bases, with 13 bases separating them. The CDR3 runs to 16 residues. Germline values: CDR1 SGHTA, CDR2 FQGNSA. The DNA of the CDR3 is TGTGCCAGCAGCTTAGCCCTTGTTGGACAGGGAAACACCATATATTTT. Amino acid sequence: CASSLALVGQGNTIYF. Full variable domain (missing parts from reference TRBV7-2 and TRBJ1-3): GAGVSQSPSNKVTEKGKDVELRCDPISGHTALYWYRQSLGQGLEFLIYFQGNSAPDKSGLPSDRFSAERTGGSVSTLTIQRTQQEDSAVYLCASSLALVGQGNTIYFGEGSWLTVV.

The genes are TRBV25-1 and TRBJ2-7; TRBD2 might be the D (6 bases). Germline CDR1 and CDR2: MGHDK and SYGVNS. The CDR3 has 14 amino acids. The V end was cut by 3 bases, the J end by 3 bases, with 12 bases between. The CDR3 nucleotides read TGTGCCAGCAGTGATGCGAAAGCGGGCTACGAGCAGTACTTC. This translates into CASSDAKAGYEQYF.

The gene calls are TRBV2 and TRBJ1-1; 10 bases line up with TRBD1. There are 14 residues in the CDR3. V lost 5 bases to trimming and J lost 4 bases; unmatched junction nucleotides: 4. In germline, CDR1 is SNHLY, CDR2 FYNNEI. CDR3 nucleotides: TGTGCCAGCAGTCCGGGACAGGGGCGCACTGAAGCTTTCTTT. Amino acid sequence: CASSPGQGRTEAFF.

The chain employs TRBV19 and TRBJ2-2; D remains ambiguous. Per the germline V gene, CDR1 is LNHDA and CDR2 is SQIVND (reference sequence). The V end lost 3 bases, the J end lost 1 base, and 9 bases lay between the germline ends. The CDR3 has 15 amino acids. This chain's CDR3 is CASSMAPQNTGELFF. CDR3 nucleotides: TGTGCCAGTAGTATGGCCCCTCAGAACACCGGGGAGCTGTTTTTT.

This clone occurred a few times. The chain carries TRBV30 and TRBJ2-7; D is perhaps TRBD2 (6 bases). This CDR3 comprises 13 residues. CDR1 is GTSNPN and CDR2 is SVGIG in the germline V gene (reference sequence). The ends were cut back, 1 base at V and 7 bases at J, with 14 bases in the middle. The CDR3 nucleotides are TGTGCCTGGAGTGAAAGTCTAGCGAATGAGCAGTACTTC. It specifies CAWSESLANEQYF.

The CDR3 DNA reads as TGCGCCAGCAGCCAAGTAACAGGGGGAATTGAAAAACTGTTTTTT. Translation: CASSQVTGGIEKLFF. The genes are TRBV4-1 and TRBJ1-4; 8 nucleotides align to TRBD1. With 1 base clipped from V and 7 bases from J, the junction kept 5 bases outside the gene matches. Per the germline V gene, CDR1 is MGHRA and CDR2 is YSYEKL. The CDR3 is 15 amino acids.

This clone was seen only a few times. Other DNA variants within this sample encode the same CDR3. The rearrangement uses TRBV5-1 and TRBJ1-2, with D tentatively TRBD1 (6 bases). Deletions cut 0 bases from V and 3 bases from J, with 12 bases between. This CDR3 contains 15 residues. Germline V gene data show CDR1 as SGHRS and CDR2 as YFSETQ. For the CDR3, the DNA is TGCGCCAGCAGCTTGGGACAGGTCGGCGACTATGGCTACACCTTC. Protein: CASSLGQVGDYGYTF.